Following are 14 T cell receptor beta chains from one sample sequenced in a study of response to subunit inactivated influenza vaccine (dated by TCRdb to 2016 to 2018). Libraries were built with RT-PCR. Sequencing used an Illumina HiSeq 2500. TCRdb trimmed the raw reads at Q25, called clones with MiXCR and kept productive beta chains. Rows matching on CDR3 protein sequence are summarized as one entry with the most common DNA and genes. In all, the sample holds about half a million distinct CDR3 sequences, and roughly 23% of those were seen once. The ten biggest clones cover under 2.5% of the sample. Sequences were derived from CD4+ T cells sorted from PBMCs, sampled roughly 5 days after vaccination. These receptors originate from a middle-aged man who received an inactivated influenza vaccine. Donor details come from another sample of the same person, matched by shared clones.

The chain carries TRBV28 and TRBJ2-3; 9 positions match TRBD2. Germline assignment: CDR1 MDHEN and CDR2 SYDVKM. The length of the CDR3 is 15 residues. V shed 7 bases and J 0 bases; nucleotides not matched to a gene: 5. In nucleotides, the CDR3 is TGTGCCAGCAAGTCTAGCGGGGTTAGCACAGATACGCAGTATTTT. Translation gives CASKSSGVSTDTQYF.

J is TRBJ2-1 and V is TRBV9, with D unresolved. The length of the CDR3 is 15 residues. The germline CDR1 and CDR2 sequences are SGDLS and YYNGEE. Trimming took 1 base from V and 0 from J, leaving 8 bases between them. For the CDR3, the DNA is TGTGCCAGCAGCGTAAATACTTACTCCTACAATGAGCAGTTCTTC. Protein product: CASSVNTYSYNEQFF.

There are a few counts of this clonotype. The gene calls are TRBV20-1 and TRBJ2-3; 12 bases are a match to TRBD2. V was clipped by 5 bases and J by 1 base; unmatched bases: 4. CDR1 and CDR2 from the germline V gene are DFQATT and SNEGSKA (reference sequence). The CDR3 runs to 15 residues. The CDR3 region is CSAPSGGAGTDTQYF. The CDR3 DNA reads TGCAGTGCTCCTAGCGGGGGGGCCGGCACAGATACGCAGTATTTT.

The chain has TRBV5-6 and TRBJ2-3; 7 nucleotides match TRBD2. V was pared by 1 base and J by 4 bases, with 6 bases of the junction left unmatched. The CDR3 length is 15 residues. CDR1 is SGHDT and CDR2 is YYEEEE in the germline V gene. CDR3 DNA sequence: TGTGCCAGCAGCTTGCGGAGCGGGATTGCAGATACGCAGTATTTT. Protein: CASSLRSGIADTQYF.

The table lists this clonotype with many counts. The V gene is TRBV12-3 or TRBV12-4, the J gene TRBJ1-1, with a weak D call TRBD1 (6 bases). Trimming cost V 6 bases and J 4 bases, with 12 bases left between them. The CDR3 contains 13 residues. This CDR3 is CASRKQGGTEAFF. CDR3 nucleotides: TGTGCCAGCAGAAAACAGGGAGGCACTGAAGCTTTCTTT.

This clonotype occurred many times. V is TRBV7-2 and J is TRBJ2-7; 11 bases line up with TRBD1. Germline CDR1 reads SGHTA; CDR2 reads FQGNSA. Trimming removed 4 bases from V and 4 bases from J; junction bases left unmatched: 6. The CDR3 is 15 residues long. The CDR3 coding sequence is TGTGCCAGCAGCTCCGGGACAGGGGGATTTTACGAGCAGTACTTC. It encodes CASSSGTGGFYEQYF.

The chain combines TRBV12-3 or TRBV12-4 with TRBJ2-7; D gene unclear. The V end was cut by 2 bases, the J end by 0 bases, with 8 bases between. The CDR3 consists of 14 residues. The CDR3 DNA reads TGTGCCAGCAGTTTATTTGTGGACTCCTACGAGCAGTACTTC. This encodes CASSLFVDSYEQYF.

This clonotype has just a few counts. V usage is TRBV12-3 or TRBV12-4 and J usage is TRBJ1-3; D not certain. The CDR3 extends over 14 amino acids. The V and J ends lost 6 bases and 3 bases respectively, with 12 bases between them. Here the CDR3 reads CASSPGNYGNTIYF. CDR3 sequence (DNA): TGTGCCAGCAGCCCGGGGAACTATGGAAACACCATATATTTT.

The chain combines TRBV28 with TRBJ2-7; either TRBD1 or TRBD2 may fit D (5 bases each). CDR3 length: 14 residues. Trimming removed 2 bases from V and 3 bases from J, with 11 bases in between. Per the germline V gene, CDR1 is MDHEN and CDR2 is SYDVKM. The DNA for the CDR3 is TGTGCCAGCAGTTTAACGGGACCCCACTACGAGCAGTACTTC. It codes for CASSLTGPHYEQYF.

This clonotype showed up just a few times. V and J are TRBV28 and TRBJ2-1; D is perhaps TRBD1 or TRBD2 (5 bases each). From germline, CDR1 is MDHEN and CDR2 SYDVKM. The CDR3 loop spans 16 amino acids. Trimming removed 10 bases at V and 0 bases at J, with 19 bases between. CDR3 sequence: CATLNRDGLSYNEQFF. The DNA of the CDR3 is TGTGCCACCTTGAACCGGGACGGACTCTCCTACAATGAGCAGTTCTTC.

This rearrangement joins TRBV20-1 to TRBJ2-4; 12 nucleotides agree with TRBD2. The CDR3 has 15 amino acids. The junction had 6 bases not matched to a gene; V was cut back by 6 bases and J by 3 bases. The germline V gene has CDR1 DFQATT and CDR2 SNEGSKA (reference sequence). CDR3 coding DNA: TGCAGTGCGAAGACTAGCGGGAGTTACAAAAACATTCAGTACTTC. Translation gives CSAKTSGSYKNIQYF.

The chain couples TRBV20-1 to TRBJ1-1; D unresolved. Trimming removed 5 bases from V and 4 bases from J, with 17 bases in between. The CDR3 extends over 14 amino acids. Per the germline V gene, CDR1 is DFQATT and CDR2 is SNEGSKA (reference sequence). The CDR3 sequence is CSAPTDRLGTEAFF. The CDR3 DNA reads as TGCAGTGCTCCCACCGACCGCCTTGGCACTGAAGCTTTCTTT.

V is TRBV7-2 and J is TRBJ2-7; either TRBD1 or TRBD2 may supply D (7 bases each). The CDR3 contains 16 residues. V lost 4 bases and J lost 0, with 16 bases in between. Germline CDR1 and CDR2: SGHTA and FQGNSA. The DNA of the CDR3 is TGTGCCAGCAGCTCCCAGGGGGGGCCCTACTCCTACGAGCAGTACTTC. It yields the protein CASSSQGGPYSYEQYF.

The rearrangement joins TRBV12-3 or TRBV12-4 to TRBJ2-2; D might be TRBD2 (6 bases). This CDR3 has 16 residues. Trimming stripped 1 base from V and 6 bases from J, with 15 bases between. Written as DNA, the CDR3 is TGTGCCAGCAGTTTAGTCGGCGGGTCGGGAGCCGGGGAGCTGTTTTTT. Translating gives CASSLVGGSGAGELFF.